Below are 27 T cell receptor beta chains sequenced from a single sample in a study of blood T cell repertoires in COVID-19. TCRdb keeps only in-frame clones here, not all; method: immunoSEQ multiplex PCR. Here the sample spans about 250,000 clones, around 90% being singletons. The source material was peripheral blood. These receptor sequences come from a woman in her 40s who had recovered from COVID-19.

This chain connects TRBV14 to TRBJ1-2, with TRBD1 matching over 7 bases. V was pared by 4 bases and J by 3 bases, with 8 bases of the junction left unmatched. The length of the CDR3 is 15 residues. The V gene's germline CDR1 is SGHDN and CDR2 FVKESK. CDR3 protein: CASSPSQQGDYGYTF. The CDR3 DNA reads TGTGCCAGCAGCCCTTCCCAGCAGGGGGACTATGGCTACACCTTC. Full variable domain (outside the CDR3, taken from reference TRBV14 and TRBJ1-2): EAGVTQFPSHSVIEKGQTVTLRCDPISGHDNLYWYRRVMGKEIKFLLHFVKESKQDESGMPNNRFLAERTGGTYSTLKVQPAELEDSGVYFCASSPSQQGDYGYTFGSGTRLTVV.

This clone was seen a single time. The chain combines TRBV6-1 with TRBJ2-4; 9 bases line up with TRBD1. Germline CDR1 and CDR2: MNHNS and SASEGT. V shed 3 bases and J 7 bases; nucleotides not matched to a gene: 10. This CDR3 has 16 amino acids. The CDR3 protein is CASSEGVGQGFNIQYF. Written as DNA, the CDR3 is TGTGCCAGCAGTGAGGGGGTGGGACAGGGATTCAACATTCAGTACTTC.

This chain links TRBV6-6 with TRBJ1-2, with 7 bases lining up with TRBD1. This CDR3 is built from 16 residues. CDR1 and CDR2 from the germline V gene are MNHNY and SVGAGI (reference sequence). The trim removed 4 bases at V and 4 bases at J, leaving 12 bases unmatched. The CDR3 protein is CASSSDTTGDVYGYTF. DNA for the CDR3: TGTGCCAGCAGTTCGGACACTACAGGGGACGTCTATGGCTACACCTTC.

The chain recombines TRBV2 with TRBJ1-6; 10 bases agree with TRBD1. Germline-derived CDR1 and CDR2 are SNHLY and FYNNEI. This CDR3 is built from 16 residues. With V trimmed by 7 bases and J by 6 bases, 9 bases remained unmatched. The CDR3 DNA follows: TGTGCCAGCATCAGAAGGACAGGGGGGGGTAATTCACCCCTCCACTTT. Translating gives CASIRRTGGGNSPLHF.

The chain uses TRBV27 and TRBJ2-5; D possibly corresponds to TRBD2 (5 bases). The CDR3 has 13 amino acids. Trimming took off 1 base at V and 3 bases at J, with 6 bases between the two ends. Germline-derived CDR1 and CDR2 are MNHEY and SMNVEV (reference sequence). CDR3 DNA: TGTGCCAGCAGTTTATTCGGGGAAGAGACCCAGTACTTC. As protein: CASSLFGEETQYF.

The rearrangement links TRBV29-1 to TRBJ1-2; 10 positions agree with TRBD1. With 0 bases clipped from V and 3 bases from J, the junction kept 4 bases outside the gene matches. This CDR3 is built from 15 residues. Per germline, CDR1 SQVTM and CDR2 ANQGSEA. CDR3 DNA sequence: TGCAGCGTTGAAGATGCGGACAGGGGGTACTATGGCTACACCTTC. Its translation: CSVEDADRGYYGYTF.

The chain employs TRBV7-9 and TRBJ2-1, with 9 bases fitting TRBD2. V lost 10 bases, J lost 5 bases, and 12 bases stayed unmatched. Germline V CDR1 and CDR2: SEHNR, FQNEAQ (reference sequence). The CDR3 consists of 15 residues. CDR3 nucleotides: TGTGCCACCCCCAATCGGGCGGGAGGGGACAATGAGCAGTTCTTC. It yields the protein CATPNRAGGDNEQFF.

The V and J genes are TRBV12-3 or TRBV12-4 and TRBJ1-2; D call uncertain. This CDR3 contains 12 residues. V was cut by 7 bases and J by 1 base, with 7 bases left in between. CDR3 region: CASTSGNYGYTF. The CDR3 nucleotides read TGTGCCAGCACTTCGGGTAACTATGGCTACACCTTC.

The chain has TRBV11-2 and TRBJ1-1, with a weak D call TRBD1 (5 bases). The CDR3 has 13 amino acids. Trimming removed 2 bases from V and 1 base from J, with 5 bases in between. CDR1 and CDR2 from the germline V gene are SGHAT and FQNNGV. Here the CDR3 reads CASSLTGNTEAFF. In DNA, the CDR3 is TGTGCCAGCAGCTTAACAGGGAACACTGAAGCTTTCTTT.

The V call is TRBV7-9, the J call TRBJ1-4, with TRBD1 identical over 9 bases. The CDR3 sequence is 17 residues long. V was clipped by 5 bases and J by 7 bases; unmatched bases: 14. From germline, CDR1 is SEHNR and CDR2 FQNEAQ (reference sequence). The CDR3 bases are TGTGCCAGCAGCCACCGGGACAGGGAGGTTAAGGGTGAAAAACTGTTTTTT. Amino acid sequence: CASSHRDREVKGEKLFF.

The chain employs TRBV30 and TRBJ2-7; a possible D gene is TRBD1 (5 bases). This CDR3 region has 12 residues. V lost 1 base, J lost 2 bases, and 6 bases lay in between. Germline V lookup: CDR1 GTSNPN, CDR2 SVGIG (reference sequence). CDR3 nucleotides: TGTGCCTGGAGTGCACAGGCCTACGAGCAGTACTTC. Protein: CAWSAQAYEQYF.

V gene TRBV4-1 combines with J gene TRBJ2-2; TRBD2 matches 13 bases. Trimming at V came to 2 bases and at J to 4 bases, leaving 13 bases not matched to a gene. This CDR3 contains 20 residues. Per germline, CDR1 MGHRA and CDR2 YSYEKL. Written as DNA, the CDR3 is TGCGCCAGCAGCCAACCAAGACTAGCGGGAGGAGGAAGGGGCACCGGGGAGCTGTTTTTT. Translating gives CASSQPRLAGGGRGTGELFF.

The chain is built from TRBV4-1 and TRBJ2-6; 8 bases are shared with TRBD1. The V segment lost 3 bases and the J segment 1 base; nucleotides outside the gene matches: 11. The CDR3 sequence is 19 residues long. In germline, CDR1 is MGHRA, CDR2 YSYEKL. The CDR3 is CASSQRQGQGRSGANVLTF. CDR3 DNA sequence: TGCGCCAGCAGCCAGCGCCAAGGACAGGGCCGTTCTGGGGCCAACGTCCTGACTTTC.

The V and J genes are TRBV5-5 and TRBJ2-7; D may be TRBD2 (6 bases). V lost 4 bases, J lost 5 bases, and 19 bases lay in between. CDR3 length: 15 residues. Germline values: CDR1 SGHKS, CDR2 YYEKEE (reference sequence). CDR3 protein: CASSLEQRVGDEQYF. The CDR3 region has the DNA TGTGCCAGCAGCCTTGAACAGCGGGTTGGGGACGAGCAGTACTTC. Full variable domain (remainder filled in from reference TRBV5-5 and TRBJ2-7): DAGVTQSPTHLIKTRGQQVTLRCSPISGHKSVSWYQQVLGQGPQFIFQYYEKEERGRGNFPDRFSARQFPNYSSELNVNALLLGDSALYLCASSLEQRVGDEQYFGPGTRLTVT.

CDR3 in amino acids: CASSDGNGYTF. The CDR3 DNA reads as TGTGCCAGCTCGGACGGGAATGGCTACACCTTC. The chain employs TRBV18 and TRBJ1-2; no definite D call. The CDR3 is made up of 11 amino acids. V was clipped by 6 bases and J by 6 bases, with 8 bases between them. Per germline, CDR1 KGHSH and CDR2 LQKENI.

This clone was seen just once. The chain links TRBV2 to TRBJ2-2; D is unclear. This CDR3 is 15 amino acids long. Trimming stripped 4 bases from V and 6 bases from J, with 15 bases between. In germline, CDR1 is SNHLY, CDR2 FYNNEI. CDR3 in amino acids: CASSALFAAAGELFF. As DNA, the CDR3 is TGTGCCAGCAGTGCCCTGTTTGCGGCAGCCGGGGAGCTGTTTTTT.

The chain combines TRBV14 with TRBJ2-7; 9 bases agree with TRBD1. CDR1 is SGHDN and CDR2 is FVKESK in the germline V gene. The V and J ends lost 0 bases and 5 bases, in that order; junction bases with no gene match: 8. The CDR3 loop spans 16 amino acids. The CDR3 loop is CASSQEDGTGWNEQYF. Here the CDR3 DNA reads TGTGCCAGCAGCCAAGAGGACGGGACAGGGTGGAACGAGCAGTACTTC. The whole variable domain, remainder taken from reference TRBV14 and TRBJ2-7, is EAGVTQFPSHSVIEKGQTVTLRCDPISGHDNLYWYRRVMGKEIKFLLHFVKESKQDESGMPNNRFLAERTGGTYSTLKVQPAELEDSGVYFCASSQEDGTGWNEQYFGPGTRLTVT.

In this sample, this clone turned up a few times. The V and J genes are TRBV2 and TRBJ2-7, with TRBD1 matching over 10 bases. The J segment lost 7 bases and the V segment lost 8 bases, leaving 11 bases of the junction unmatched. Germline V gives CDR1 SNHLY, CDR2 FYNNEI. This CDR3 is built from 14 residues. CDR3 sequence: CASGSGTGVFEQYF. As DNA, the CDR3 is TGTGCCAGCGGTTCCGGGACAGGGGTTTTTGAGCAGTACTTC.

The J gene is TRBJ2-7, the V gene TRBV5-4; 11 bases fit TRBD2. CDR1 and CDR2 (germline): SGHNT, YYREEE (reference sequence). V shed 0 bases and J 7 bases; nucleotides not matched to a gene: 6. The CDR3 is made up of 15 amino acids. The CDR3 nucleotides are TGTGCCAGCAGCTTGGTACTAGCGGGAGTTGAGGAGCAGTACTTC. This codes for CASSLVLAGVEEQYF.

This chain links TRBV5-1 with TRBJ1-5, with D tentatively TRBD1 (5 bases). CDR3 size: 14 residues. Trimming took 3 bases from V and 3 from J, leaving 10 bases between them. CDR1 is SGHRS, CDR2 YFSETQ, per germline. The CDR3 DNA sequence: TGCGCCAGCAGCTCAGGACAACCCAATCAGCCCCAGCATTTT. Its translation: CASSSGQPNQPQHF.

This sequence joins TRBV4-2 and TRBJ1-4; a weak D match, TRBD1 (5 bases). This CDR3 has 15 residues. Trimming stripped 0 bases from V and 8 bases from J, with 13 bases between. Germline V gene sequence: CDR1 LGHNA, CDR2 YNFKEQ. Here the CDR3 reads CASSQESGRPEKLFF. The DNA of the CDR3 is TGTGCCAGCAGCCAAGAATCAGGGCGCCCCGAAAAACTGTTTTTT.

In nucleotides, the CDR3 is TGTGCCAGCGGAGTCACCGGGGAGCTGTTTTTT. This translates into CASGVTGELFF. This chain joins TRBV12-3 or TRBV12-4 and TRBJ2-2; no definite D call. Trimming took off 8 bases at V and 4 bases at J, with 5 bases between the two ends. The CDR3 totals 11 residues.

The chain couples TRBV30 to TRBJ2-1; 11 bases align to TRBD1. CDR1 is GTSNPN, CDR2 SVGIG, per germline (reference sequence). Trimming at V came to 1 base and at J to 9 bases, leaving 14 bases not matched to a gene. The CDR3 runs to 17 residues. The CDR3 sequence: CAWSAKTGTGGWSEQFF. CDR3 DNA: TGTGCCTGGAGTGCCAAAACCGGGACAGGGGGTTGGAGTGAGCAGTTCTTC.

The genes are TRBV2 and TRBJ1-3, with no clear D. V lost 1 base and J lost 0, with 7 bases in between. This CDR3 contains 15 residues. CDR1 is SNHLY, CDR2 FYNNEI, per germline. The CDR3, as DNA: TGTGCCAGCAGTGAAGGGGCAACCTCTGGAAACACCATATATTTT. Protein: CASSEGATSGNTIYF. Combining the CDR3 with reference TRBV2 and TRBJ1-3 gives the whole variable domain EPEVTQTPSHQVTQMGQEVILRCVPISNHLYFYWYRQILGQKVEFLVSFYNNEISEKSEIFDDQFSVERPDGSNFTLKIRSTKLEDSAMYFCASSEGATSGNTIYFGEGSWLTVV.

This chain uses TRBV5-1 with TRBJ2-2, with TRBD1 identical over 10 bases. The ends lost 7 bases at V and 0 bases at J; junction bases unmatched: 6. The CDR3 has 16 residues. Germline CDR1 SGHRS, CDR2 YFSETQ. The CDR3 DNA follows: TGCGCCAGCTACCATGGACAGGGGGCGAACACCGGGGAGCTGTTTTTT. Translation: CASYHGQGANTGELFF.

This clone was counted once. The V and J genes are TRBV5-8 and TRBJ1-2; 8 bases fit TRBD1. V lost 0 bases and J lost 8; bases outside the gene matches: 6. The CDR3 consists of 14 residues. The germline gives CDR1 SGHTS, CDR2 YDEGEE. This CDR3 reads CASSLVPGGRGYTF. The CDR3 nucleotides are TGTGCCAGCAGCTTGGTTCCAGGGGGCCGCGGCTACACCTTC.

The chain employs TRBV2 and TRBJ2-3; 8 nucleotides line up with TRBD2. V lost 0 bases to trimming and J lost 3 bases; unmatched junction nucleotides: 8. CDR1 is SNHLY, CDR2 FYNNEI, per germline. CDR3 length: 17 amino acids. The CDR3 DNA reads TGTGCCAGCAGTGAAGCGCTTCTTACTAGCGGAACAGATACGCAGTATTTT. Translation: CASSEALLTSGTDTQYF. Full variable domain (outside the CDR3, taken from reference TRBV2 and TRBJ2-3): EPEVTQTPSHQVTQMGQEVILRCVPISNHLYFYWYRQILGQKVEFLVSFYNNEISEKSEIFDDQFSVERPDGSNFTLKIRSTKLEDSAMYFCASSEALLTSGTDTQYFGPGTRLTVL.